This is a list of T cell receptor beta chains from one sample in a study of T cell responses to AZD1222 COVID-19 vaccine. Produced via immunoSEQ multiplex PCR; TCRdb's table is partial and in-frame only. The repertoire holds 90,000 to 120,000 clones, with approximately 90% as singletons. The sample in question was peripheral blood, obtained on day 0 of AZD1222 vaccination. All receptors come from an adult in good health. CDR3s leave out the opening cysteine and the closing phenylalanine or tryptophan.

TRBJ1-2	TRBV4-2	ASSQVRGSYGYT
TRBJ2-4	TRBV28	ASERQGIAKNIQY
TRBJ2-7	TRBV4-1	ASSQGLAYEQY
TRBJ1-5	TRBV19	ASSTRQADQPQH
TRBJ1-2	TRBV3-1/TRBV3-2	ASSQAGYGYT
TRBJ1-2	TRBV30	AWTSQAGVGGYT
TRBJ2-5	TRBV2	ASTQDLEETQY
TRBJ1-6	TRBV19	ASSTSRGPNSPLH
TRBJ1-1	TRBV4-2	ASSQVVQGEAF
TRBJ2-3	TRBV7-9	ASSSALPGTDTQY
TRBJ2-1	TRBV7-7	ASSLLQGASYNEQF
TRBJ1-1	TRBV19	ASSTRTGGLGTEAF
TRBJ2-1	TRBV6-1	ASSDRLRGYNEQF
TRBJ1-6	TRBV12-1	ASSFRVGQGDSPLH
TRBJ1-1	TRBV7-9	ASSLSLRSNTEAF
TRBJ2-5	TRBV5-5	ASSLDRGPPQETQY
TRBJ2-7	TRBV19	ASSDRTYEQY
TRBJ1-2	TRBV9	ASSAGQYYGYT
TRBJ1-4	TRBV29-1	SVEERAEKLF
TRBJ2-1	TRBV13	ASSLLSESYNEQF
TRBJ1-1	TRBV15	ATSRDGWGWAF
TRBJ2-7	TRBV14	ASSQGHRVHEQY
TRBJ1-5	TRBV3-1/TRBV3-2	ASSQVLGQPQH
TRBJ2-5	TRBV5-1	ASSLLETQGTQY
TRBJ2-7	TRBV5-1	ASSLVEGSEQY
TRBJ1-2	TRBV14	ASSQDTANYGYT
TRBJ2-1	TRBV6-6	ASSYQRLTNEQF
TRBJ2-2	TRBV7-3	ASSPGMSSNTGELF
TRBJ2-3	TRBV7-6	ASSLGYSGGLSTDTQY
TRBJ1-3	TRBV7-8	ASSTGDSGNTIY
TRBJ2-7	TRBV6-5	ASSYRDSYEQY
TRBJ1-4	TRBV6-5	ASRGQGLTRGLF
TRBJ2-5	TRBV11-1	ASSLAGSEQETQY
TRBJ1-5	TRBV19	ASTRTGNSGNQPQH
TRBJ1-4	TRBV2	ASSTYGGQGVEKLF
TRBJ2-3	TRBV28	ASSFMSGGATDTQY
TRBJ2-7	TRBV19	ASSILGAGEQY
TRBJ2-1	TRBV27	ASSLYIGGSSYNEQF
TRBJ1-1	TRBV3-1/TRBV3-2	ASSPLQGVGTEAF
TRBJ1-5	TRBV18	ASSPQGGDQPQH
TRBJ2-4	TRBV28	ASSPTVNPLAKNIQY